Listed below are T cell receptor beta chains from one sample, sequenced in a study of blood T cell repertoires in COVID-19. Clones were sequenced by immunoSEQ multiplex PCR, and TCRdb holds only the in-frame ones, with some missing. The sample records a few hundred thousand clones, more than 70% being singletons. The sample was peripheral blood. The receptors shown here come from a woman aged 25 to 39 who had recovered from COVID-19. Each CDR3 is given with its conserved first and last residue. D genes are given only for firm matches.

V,J,D,CDR3
TRBV25-1,TRBJ2-7,.,CASSESWGPSYEQYF
TRBV5-5,TRBJ1-1,.,CASSLVWERNTEAFF
TRBV28,TRBJ1-3,.,CASSLFSSGNTIYF
TRBV6-6,TRBJ2-2,.,CASSYGLVTNTGELFF
TRBV6-5,TRBJ2-3,.,CAGQAQGSTDTQYF
TRBV7-3,TRBJ1-1,.,CASSYDKNTEAFF
TRBV28,TRBJ1-5,.,CASIMNQPQHF
TRBV15,TRBJ1-4,TRBD1,CATSSETGHLFF
TRBV5-1,TRBJ1-1,TRBD1,CASSPDRAETEAFF
TRBV9,TRBJ2-2,.,CASSDRLNTGELFF
TRBV27,TRBJ2-1,TRBD2,CASSPGLATNNEQFF
TRBV18,TRBJ2-4,TRBD1,CASSDGAGGNIQYF
TRBV5-6,TRBJ1-3,.,CASSREDRRWHTIYF
TRBV10-3,TRBJ1-6,TRBD1,CAIRTAGQGNSPLHF
TRBV7-2,TRBJ1-5,.,CASSSTYGSGTRNQPQHF
TRBV23-1,TRBJ1-4,.,CASSRTIRGGATNEKLFF
TRBV28,TRBJ1-2,.,CASSLAAAYGYTF
TRBV7-2,TRBJ2-1,TRBD1,CASSRTGGALYEQFF
TRBV2,TRBJ2-2,.,CASTGQNTGELFF
TRBV28,TRBJ2-5,TRBD2,CASRQGGVRKTQYF
TRBV30,TRBJ1-5,.,CAWRPRGGPNQPQHF
TRBV7-9,TRBJ1-2,.,CASTSGAPYGYTF
TRBV5-1,TRBJ1-3,.,CASSLKPSGNTIYF
TRBV5-1,TRBJ2-1,.,CASSLEQGFRDEQFF
TRBV19,TRBJ2-5,.,CASSMLGGALRETQYF
TRBV3-1/TRBV3-2,TRBJ1-6,.,CASSQALYNSPLHF
TRBV4-3,TRBJ1-2,TRBD1,CASSLQGNNYGYTF
TRBV6-5,TRBJ2-1,TRBD1,CASTTGTALILGFF
TRBV5-1,TRBJ1-1,.,CASSLGRGQFNTEAFF
TRBV7-3,TRBJ2-2,TRBD1,CASSSLDRGITGELFF
TRBV6-1,TRBJ1-1,.,CASSESGMNTEAFF
TRBV7-2,TRBJ2-2,.,CASSLVAQVDTGELFF
TRBV6-5,TRBJ2-7,TRBD1,CASRPGDSTYEQYF
TRBV5-1,TRBJ2-7,.,CASSLTVPYEQYF
TRBV2,TRBJ2-1,TRBD2,CASSFLRDYSYNEQFF
TRBV7-9,TRBJ2-1,.,CASSLAYPVRQFF
TRBV3-1/TRBV3-2,TRBJ1-6,.,CASSQGGNSPLHF
TRBV6-1,TRBJ1-5,.,CASSEVAAVNQPQHF
TRBV5-1,TRBJ2-2,.,CASSYGQGGTGELFF
TRBV25-1,TRBJ2-1,.,CASSEPYNEQFF
TRBV5-1,TRBJ2-7,.,CASSFGDGSTYEQYF
TRBV2,TRBJ1-1,TRBD1,CASSRGLNTEAFF
TRBV13,TRBJ2-1,.,CASSGDLSSYNEQFF
TRBV14,TRBJ2-7,.,CASSRLRGNEQYF
TRBV2,TRBJ2-6,.,CASSVAGIGANVLTF
TRBV6-1,TRBJ2-1,TRBD1,CASSGPGTGVGNEQFF
TRBV5-1,TRBJ1-1,.,CASSLEGRTNTEAFF
TRBV25-1,TRBJ2-7,.,CASSATNSYEQYF
TRBV2,TRBJ1-5,.,CASSEVRRNQPQHF
TRBV25-1,TRBJ1-1,.,CASSPTRGLGTEAFF
TRBV29-1,TRBJ2-5,TRBD1,CSVKQGEETQYF
TRBV5-5,TRBJ1-1,.,CASSLGLGGTEAFF
TRBV7-2,TRBJ2-1,TRBD2,CASSLVPSGGSYNEQFF
TRBV5-1,TRBJ2-2,.,CASSPELPGELFF
TRBV7-9,TRBJ1-1,.,CASSSAPGVEAFF
TRBV5-4,TRBJ2-1,TRBD1,CASSPDRTGSLGNEQFF
TRBV27,TRBJ1-5,.,CASSFTGSNQPQHF
TRBV28,TRBJ1-6,.,CASTKSGVTWSLLNSPLHF